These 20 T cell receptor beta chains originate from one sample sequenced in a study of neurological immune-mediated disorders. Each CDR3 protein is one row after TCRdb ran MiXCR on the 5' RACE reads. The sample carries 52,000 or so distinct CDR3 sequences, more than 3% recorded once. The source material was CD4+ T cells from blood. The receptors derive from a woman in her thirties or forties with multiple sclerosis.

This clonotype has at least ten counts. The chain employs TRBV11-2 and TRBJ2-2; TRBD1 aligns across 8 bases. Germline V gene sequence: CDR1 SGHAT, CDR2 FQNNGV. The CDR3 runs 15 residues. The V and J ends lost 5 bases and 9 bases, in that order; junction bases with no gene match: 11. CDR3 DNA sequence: TGTGCCAGCAGCCGACCCTCCGGGACAGGACGGGAGCTGTTTTTT. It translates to CASSRPSGTGRELFF.

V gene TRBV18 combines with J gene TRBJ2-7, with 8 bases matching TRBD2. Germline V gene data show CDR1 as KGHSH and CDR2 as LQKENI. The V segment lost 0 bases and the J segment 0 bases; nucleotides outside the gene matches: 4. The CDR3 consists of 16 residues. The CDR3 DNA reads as TGTGCCAGCTCACCACCGCGGGGGGACAACTCCTACGAGCAGTACTTC. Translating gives CASSPPRGDNSYEQYF.

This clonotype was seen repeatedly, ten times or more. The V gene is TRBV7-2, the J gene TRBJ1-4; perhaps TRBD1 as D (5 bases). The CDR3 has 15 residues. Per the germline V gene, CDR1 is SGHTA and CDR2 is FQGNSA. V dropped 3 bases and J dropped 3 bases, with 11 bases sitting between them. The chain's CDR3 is CASSLFGRANEKLFF. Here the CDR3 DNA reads TGTGCCAGCAGCTTGTTTGGCAGGGCTAATGAAAAACTGTTTTTT.

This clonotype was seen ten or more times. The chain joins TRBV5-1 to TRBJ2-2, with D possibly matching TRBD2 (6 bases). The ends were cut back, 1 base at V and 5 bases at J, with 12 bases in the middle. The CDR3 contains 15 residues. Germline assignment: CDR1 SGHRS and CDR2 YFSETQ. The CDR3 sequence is CASSLTVEGTGELFF. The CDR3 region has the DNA TGCGCCAGCAGCTTGACTGTGGAGGGGACCGGGGAGCTGTTTTTT.

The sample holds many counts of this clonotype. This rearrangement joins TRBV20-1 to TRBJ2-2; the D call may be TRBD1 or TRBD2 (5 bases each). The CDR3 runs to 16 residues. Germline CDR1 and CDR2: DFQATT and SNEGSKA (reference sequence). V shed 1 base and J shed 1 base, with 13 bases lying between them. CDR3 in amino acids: CSARGAGTLNTGELFF. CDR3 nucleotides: TGCAGTGCTAGAGGGGCCGGGACCCTGAACACCGGGGAGCTGTTTTTT.

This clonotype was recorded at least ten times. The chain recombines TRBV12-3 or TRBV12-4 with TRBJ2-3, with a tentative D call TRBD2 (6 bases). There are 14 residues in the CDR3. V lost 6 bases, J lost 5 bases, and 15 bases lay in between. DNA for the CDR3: TGTGCCAGCAGCTTTGTCGTGGGGGGAGATACGCAGTATTTT. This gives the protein CASSFVVGGDTQYF.

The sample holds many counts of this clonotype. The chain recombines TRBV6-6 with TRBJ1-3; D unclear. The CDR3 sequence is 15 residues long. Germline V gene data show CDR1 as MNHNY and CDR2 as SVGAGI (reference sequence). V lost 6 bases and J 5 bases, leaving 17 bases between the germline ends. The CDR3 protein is CASSLGNQARNTIYF. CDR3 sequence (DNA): TGTGCCAGCAGCCTAGGGAATCAGGCTAGAAACACCATATATTTT.

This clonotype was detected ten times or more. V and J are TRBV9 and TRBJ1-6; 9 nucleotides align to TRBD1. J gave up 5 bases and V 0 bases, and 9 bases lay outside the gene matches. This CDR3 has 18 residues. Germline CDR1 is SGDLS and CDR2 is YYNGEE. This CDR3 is CASSVGLGQGFDNSPLHF. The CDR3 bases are TGTGCCAGCAGCGTAGGCCTGGGACAGGGCTTCGATAATTCACCCCTCCACTTT.

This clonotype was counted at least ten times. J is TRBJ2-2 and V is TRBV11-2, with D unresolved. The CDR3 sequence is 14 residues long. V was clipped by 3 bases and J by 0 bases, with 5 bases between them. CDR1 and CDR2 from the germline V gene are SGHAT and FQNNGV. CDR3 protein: CASSFRTNTGELFF. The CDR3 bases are TGTGCCAGCAGCTTTCGGACGAACACCGGGGAGCTGTTTTTT.

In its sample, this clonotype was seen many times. The CDR3 DNA reads as TGCAGCGCCAGGACAGGCGGAGGCTCCGGTGGGCAGTATTTT. Protein sequence: CSARTGGGSGGQYF. The V and J genes are TRBV29-1 and TRBJ2-3, with 7 nucleotides matching TRBD1. CDR1 and CDR2 from the germline V gene are SQVTM and ANQGSEA. The CDR3 totals 14 residues. The J segment lost 11 bases and the V segment lost 7 bases, leaving 18 bases of the junction unmatched.

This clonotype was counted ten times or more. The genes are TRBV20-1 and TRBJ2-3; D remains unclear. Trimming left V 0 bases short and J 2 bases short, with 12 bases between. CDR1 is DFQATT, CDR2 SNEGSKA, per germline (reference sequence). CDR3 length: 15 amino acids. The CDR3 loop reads CSARDPGAPTDTQYF. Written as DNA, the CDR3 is TGCAGTGCTAGAGATCCCGGAGCCCCCACAGATACGCAGTATTTT.

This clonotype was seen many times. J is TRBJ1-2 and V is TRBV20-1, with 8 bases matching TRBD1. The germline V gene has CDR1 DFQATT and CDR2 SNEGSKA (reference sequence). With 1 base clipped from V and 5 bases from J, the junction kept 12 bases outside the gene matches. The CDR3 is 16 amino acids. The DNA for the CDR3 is TGCAGTGCTAGAGCGACAGGGGAAGAGCGATGGTATGGCTACACCTTC. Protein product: CSARATGEERWYGYTF.

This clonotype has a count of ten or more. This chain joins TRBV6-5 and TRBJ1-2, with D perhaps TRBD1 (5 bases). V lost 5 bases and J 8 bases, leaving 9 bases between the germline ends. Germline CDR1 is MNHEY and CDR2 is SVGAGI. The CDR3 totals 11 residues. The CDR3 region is CASSGRGGYTF. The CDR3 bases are TGTGCCAGCAGTGGGAGGGGAGGCTACACCTTC.

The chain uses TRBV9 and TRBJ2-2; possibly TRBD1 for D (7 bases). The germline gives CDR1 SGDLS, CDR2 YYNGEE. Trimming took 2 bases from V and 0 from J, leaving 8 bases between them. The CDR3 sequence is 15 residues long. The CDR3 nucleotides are TGTGCCAGCAGCGTCAGGGGGGCGAACACCGGGGAGCTGTTTTTT. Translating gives CASSVRGANTGELFF.

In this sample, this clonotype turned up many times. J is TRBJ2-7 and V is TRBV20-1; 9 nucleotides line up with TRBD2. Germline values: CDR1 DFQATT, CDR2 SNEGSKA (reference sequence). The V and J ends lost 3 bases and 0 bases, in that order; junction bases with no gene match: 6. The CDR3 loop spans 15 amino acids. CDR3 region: CSARLSGGVSYEQYF. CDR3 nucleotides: TGCAGTGCTAGGCTTAGCGGGGGAGTCTCCTACGAGCAGTACTTC.

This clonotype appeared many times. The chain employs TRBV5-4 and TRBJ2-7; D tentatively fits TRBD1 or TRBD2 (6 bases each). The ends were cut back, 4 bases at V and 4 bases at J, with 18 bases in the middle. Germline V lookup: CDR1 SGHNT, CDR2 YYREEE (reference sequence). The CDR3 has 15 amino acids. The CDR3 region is CASSPDRGRGYEQYF. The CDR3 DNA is TGTGCCAGCAGCCCGGACCGGGGGCGAGGTTACGAGCAGTACTTC. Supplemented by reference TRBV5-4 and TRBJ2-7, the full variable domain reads ETGVTQSPTHLIKTRGQQVTLRCSSQSGHNTVSWYQQALGQGPQFIFQYYREEENGRGNFPPRFSGLQFPNYSSELNVNALELDDSALYLCASSPDRGRGYEQYFGPGTRLTVT.

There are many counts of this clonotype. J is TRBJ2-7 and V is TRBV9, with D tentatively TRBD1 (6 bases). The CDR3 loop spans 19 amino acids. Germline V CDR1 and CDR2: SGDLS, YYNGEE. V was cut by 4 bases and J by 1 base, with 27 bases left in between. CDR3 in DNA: TGTGCCAGCAGCCCTCCCCGGGGACACGGATATACTGGTTCCTACGAGCAGTACTTC. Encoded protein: CASSPPRGHGYTGSYEQYF. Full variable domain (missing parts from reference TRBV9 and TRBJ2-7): DSGVTQTPKHLITATGQRVTLRCSPRSGDLSVYWYQQSLDQGLQFLIQYYNGEERAKGNILERFSAQQFPDLHSELNLSSLELGDSALYFCASSPPRGHGYTGSYEQYFGPGTRLTVT.

CDR3 bases: TGTGCCAGCAGTTTACAGGCCACCACTGAAGCTTTCTTT. Amino acids: CASSLQATTEAFF. The chain joins TRBV12-3 or TRBV12-4 to TRBJ1-1, with unresolved D. V shed 2 bases and J shed 4 bases, with 8 bases lying between them. The CDR3 contains 13 residues.

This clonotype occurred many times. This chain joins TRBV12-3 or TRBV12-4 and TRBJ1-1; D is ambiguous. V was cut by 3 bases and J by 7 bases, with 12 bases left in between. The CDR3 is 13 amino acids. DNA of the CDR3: TGTGCCAGCAGTTTGGGTATAGGGCTTGAAGCTTTCTTT. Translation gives CASSLGIGLEAFF.

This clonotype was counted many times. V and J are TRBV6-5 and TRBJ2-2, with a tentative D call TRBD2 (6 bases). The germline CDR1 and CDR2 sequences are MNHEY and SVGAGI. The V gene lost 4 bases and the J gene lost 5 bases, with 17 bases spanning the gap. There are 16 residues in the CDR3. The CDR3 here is CASSSHRLERTGELFF. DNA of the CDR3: TGTGCCAGCAGTTCACACCGACTAGAAAGGACCGGGGAGCTGTTTTTT.